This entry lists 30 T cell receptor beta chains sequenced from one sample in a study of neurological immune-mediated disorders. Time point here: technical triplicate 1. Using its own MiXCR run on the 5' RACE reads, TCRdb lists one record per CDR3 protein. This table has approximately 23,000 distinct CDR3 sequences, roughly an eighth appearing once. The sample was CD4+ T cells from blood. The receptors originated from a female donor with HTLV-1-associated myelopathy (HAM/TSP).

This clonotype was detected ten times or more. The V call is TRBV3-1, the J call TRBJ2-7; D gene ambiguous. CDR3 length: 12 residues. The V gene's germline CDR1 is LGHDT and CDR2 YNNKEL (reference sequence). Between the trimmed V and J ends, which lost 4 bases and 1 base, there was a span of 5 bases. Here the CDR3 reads CASSLESYEQYF. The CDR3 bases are TGTGCCAGCAGCCTGGAGTCCTACGAGCAGTACTTC.

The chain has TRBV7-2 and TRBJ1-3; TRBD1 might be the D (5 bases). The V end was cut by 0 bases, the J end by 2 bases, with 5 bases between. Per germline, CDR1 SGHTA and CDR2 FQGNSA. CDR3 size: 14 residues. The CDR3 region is CASSLAGAGNTIYF. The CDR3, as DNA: TGTGCCAGCAGCTTAGCGGGGGCTGGAAACACCATATATTTT.

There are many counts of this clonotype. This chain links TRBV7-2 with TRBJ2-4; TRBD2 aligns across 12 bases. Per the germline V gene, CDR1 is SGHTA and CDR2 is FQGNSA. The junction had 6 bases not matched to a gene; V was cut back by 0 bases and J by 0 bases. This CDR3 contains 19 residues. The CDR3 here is CASSLALAGGKVAKNIQYF. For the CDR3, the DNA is TGTGCCAGCAGCTTAGCCCTAGCGGGGGGGAAAGTAGCCAAAAACATTCAGTACTTC.

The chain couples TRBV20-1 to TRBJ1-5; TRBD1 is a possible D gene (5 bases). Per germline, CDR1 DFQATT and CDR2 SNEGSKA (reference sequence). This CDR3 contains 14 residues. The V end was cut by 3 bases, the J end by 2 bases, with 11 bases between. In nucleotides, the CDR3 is TGCAGTGCTAGTCTGGGGGACGGCAATCAGCCCCAGCATTTT. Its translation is CSASLGDGNQPQHF.

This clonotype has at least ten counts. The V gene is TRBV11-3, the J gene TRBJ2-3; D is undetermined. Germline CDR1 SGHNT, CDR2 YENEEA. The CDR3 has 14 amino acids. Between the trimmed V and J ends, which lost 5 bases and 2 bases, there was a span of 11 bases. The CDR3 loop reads CASSPEVVTDTQYF. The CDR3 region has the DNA TGTGCCAGCAGCCCAGAGGTCGTCACAGATACGCAGTATTTT.

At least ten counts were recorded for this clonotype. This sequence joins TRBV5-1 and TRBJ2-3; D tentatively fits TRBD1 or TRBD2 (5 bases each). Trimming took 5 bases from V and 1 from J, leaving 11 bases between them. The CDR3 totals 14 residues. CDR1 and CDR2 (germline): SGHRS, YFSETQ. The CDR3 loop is CASSRRDRTDTQYF. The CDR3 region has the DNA TGCGCCAGCAGTCGAAGGGACCGCACAGATACGCAGTATTTT.

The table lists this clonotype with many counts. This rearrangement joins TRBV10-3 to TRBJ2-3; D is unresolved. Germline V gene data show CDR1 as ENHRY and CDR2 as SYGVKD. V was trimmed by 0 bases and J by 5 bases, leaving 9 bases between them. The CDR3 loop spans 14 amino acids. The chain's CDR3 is CAISESGGQDTQYF. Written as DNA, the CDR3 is TGTGCCATCAGTGAGTCGGGTGGGCAAGATACGCAGTATTTT.

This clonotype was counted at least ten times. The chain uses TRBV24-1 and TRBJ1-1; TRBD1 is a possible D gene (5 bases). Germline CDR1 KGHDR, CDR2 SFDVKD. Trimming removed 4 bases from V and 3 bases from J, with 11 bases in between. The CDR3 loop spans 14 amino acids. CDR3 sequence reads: CATSDSGGYTEAFF. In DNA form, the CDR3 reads TGTGCCACCAGTGACTCCGGGGGATACACTGAAGCTTTCTTT.

The CDR3 is CASGWSYEQYF. The DNA for the CDR3 is TGTGCTAGTGGCTGGTCCTACGAGCAGTACTTC. The V call is TRBV12-5, the J call TRBJ2-7, with D hard to call. This CDR3 spans 11 amino acids. Germline V lookup: CDR1 LGHNT, CDR2 FRNRAP. Trimming stripped 6 bases from V and 1 base from J, with 4 bases between.

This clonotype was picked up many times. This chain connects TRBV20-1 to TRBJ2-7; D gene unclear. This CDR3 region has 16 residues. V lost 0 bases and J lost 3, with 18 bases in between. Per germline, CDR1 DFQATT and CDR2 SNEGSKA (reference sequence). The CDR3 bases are TGCAGTGCTAGAGATCGCCTTTCAGGAAGAAGCTACGAGCAGTACTTC. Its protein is CSARDRLSGRSYEQYF.

The CDR3 DNA reads TGCAGTGCTAGAAAGGGACAGGGACGGCAAGAGACCCAGTACTTC. Residues: CSARKGQGRQETQYF. The chain has TRBV20-1 and TRBJ2-5; 9 nucleotides align to TRBD1. Unmatched junction bases numbered 6, after V lost 2 bases and J lost 2 bases. Germline V gives CDR1 DFQATT, CDR2 SNEGSKA (reference sequence). This CDR3 region has 15 residues.

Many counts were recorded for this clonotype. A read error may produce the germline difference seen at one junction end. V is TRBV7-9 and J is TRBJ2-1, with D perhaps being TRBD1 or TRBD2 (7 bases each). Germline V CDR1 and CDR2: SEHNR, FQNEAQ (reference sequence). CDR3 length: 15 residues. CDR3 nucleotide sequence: TGTGCCAGCAGTTTAGGGGCAGGGGGGGGCAATGAGCAGTTCTTC. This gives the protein CASSLGAGGGNEQFF.

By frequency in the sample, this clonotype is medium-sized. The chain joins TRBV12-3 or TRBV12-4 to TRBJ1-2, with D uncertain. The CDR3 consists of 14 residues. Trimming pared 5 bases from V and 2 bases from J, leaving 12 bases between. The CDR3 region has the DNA TGTGCCAGCAGTCCCTTGACGCTAAACTATGGCTACACCTTC. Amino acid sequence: CASSPLTLNYGYTF.

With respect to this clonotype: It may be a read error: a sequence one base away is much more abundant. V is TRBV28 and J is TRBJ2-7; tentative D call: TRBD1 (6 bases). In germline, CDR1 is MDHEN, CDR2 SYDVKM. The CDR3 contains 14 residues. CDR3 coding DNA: TGTGACAGCAGATCTCGCCAGGGGCCGGTCGAGCAGTACTTC. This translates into CDSRSRQGPVEQYF.

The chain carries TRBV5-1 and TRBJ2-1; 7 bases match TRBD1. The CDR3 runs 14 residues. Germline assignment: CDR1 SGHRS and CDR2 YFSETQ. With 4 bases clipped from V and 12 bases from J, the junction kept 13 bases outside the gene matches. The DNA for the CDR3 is TGCGCCAGCAGCCGAGGGGACAGTGGAGATACGCAGTTCTTC. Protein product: CASSRGDSGDTQFF.

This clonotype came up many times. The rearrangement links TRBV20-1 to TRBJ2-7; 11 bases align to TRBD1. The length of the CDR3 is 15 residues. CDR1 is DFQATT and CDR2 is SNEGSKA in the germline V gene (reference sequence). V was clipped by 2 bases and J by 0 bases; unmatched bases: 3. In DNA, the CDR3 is TGCAGTGCTAGAAAAGGGACAGGGGGCTCCTACGAGCAGTACTTC. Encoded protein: CSARKGTGGSYEQYF.

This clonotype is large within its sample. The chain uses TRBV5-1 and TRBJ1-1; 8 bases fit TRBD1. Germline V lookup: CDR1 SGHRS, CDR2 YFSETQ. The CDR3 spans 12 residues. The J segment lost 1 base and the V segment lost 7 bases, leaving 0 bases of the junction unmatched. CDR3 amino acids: CASGQGNTEAFF. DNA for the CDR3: TGCGCCAGCGGACAGGGGAACACTGAAGCTTTCTTT.

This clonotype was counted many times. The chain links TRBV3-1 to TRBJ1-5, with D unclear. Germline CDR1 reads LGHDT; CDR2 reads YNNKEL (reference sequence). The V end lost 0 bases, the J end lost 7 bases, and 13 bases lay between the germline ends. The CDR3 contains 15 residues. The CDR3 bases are TGTGCCAGCAGCCAAGATTTTTCGGGCGGCCAGCCCCAGCATTTT. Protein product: CASSQDFSGGQPQHF.

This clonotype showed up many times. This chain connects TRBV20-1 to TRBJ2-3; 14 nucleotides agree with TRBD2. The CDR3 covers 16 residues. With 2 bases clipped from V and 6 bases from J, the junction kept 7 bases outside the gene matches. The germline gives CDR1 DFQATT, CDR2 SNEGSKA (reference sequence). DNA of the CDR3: TGCAGTGCTAGACAAGCGACTAGCGGGGGGGTGGATACGCAGTATTTT. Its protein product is CSARQATSGGVDTQYF.

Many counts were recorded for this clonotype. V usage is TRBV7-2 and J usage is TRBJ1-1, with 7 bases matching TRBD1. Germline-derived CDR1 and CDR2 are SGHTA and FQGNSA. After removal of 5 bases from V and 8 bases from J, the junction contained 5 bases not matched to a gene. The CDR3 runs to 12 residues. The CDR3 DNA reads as TGTGCCAGCAGCCGAAACAGGGGAGAAGCTTTCTTT. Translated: CASSRNRGEAFF.

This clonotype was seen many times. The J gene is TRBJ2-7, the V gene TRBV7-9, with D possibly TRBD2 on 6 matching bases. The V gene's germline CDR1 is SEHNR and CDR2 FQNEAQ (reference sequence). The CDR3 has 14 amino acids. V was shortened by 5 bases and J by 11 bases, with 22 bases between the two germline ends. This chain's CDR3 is CASSPTWDALAKYF. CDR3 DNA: TGTGCCAGCAGCCCGACCTGGGACGCACTAGCTAAGTACTTC.

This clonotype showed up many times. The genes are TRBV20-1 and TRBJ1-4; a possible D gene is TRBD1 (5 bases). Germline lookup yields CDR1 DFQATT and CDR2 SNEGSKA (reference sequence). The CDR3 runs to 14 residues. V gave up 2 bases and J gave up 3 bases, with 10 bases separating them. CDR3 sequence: CSARQGSSNEKLFF. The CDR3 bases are TGCAGTGCTAGACAGGGTAGCTCTAATGAAAAACTGTTTTTT.

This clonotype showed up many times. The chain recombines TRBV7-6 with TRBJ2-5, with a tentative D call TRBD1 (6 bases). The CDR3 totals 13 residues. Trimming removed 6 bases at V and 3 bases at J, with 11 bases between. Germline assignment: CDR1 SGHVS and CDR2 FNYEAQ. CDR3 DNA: TGTGCCAGCAGTAAATGGACAGAAGAGACCCAGTACTTC. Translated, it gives CASSKWTEETQYF.

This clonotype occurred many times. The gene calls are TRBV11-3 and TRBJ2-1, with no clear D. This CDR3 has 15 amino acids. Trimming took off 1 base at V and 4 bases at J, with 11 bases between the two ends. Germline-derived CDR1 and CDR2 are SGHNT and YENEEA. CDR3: CASSLGRDPYNEQFF. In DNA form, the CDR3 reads TGTGCCAGCAGCTTAGGTAGGGATCCTTACAATGAGCAGTTCTTC.

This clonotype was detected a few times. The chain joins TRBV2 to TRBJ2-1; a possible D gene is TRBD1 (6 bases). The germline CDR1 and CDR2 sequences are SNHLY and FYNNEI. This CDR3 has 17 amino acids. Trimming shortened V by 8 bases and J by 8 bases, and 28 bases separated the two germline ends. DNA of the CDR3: TGTGCCAGCCTGAGACCAGACAGGCCCAACGCCGAGGATGAGCAGTTCTTC. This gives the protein CASLRPDRPNAEDEQFF.

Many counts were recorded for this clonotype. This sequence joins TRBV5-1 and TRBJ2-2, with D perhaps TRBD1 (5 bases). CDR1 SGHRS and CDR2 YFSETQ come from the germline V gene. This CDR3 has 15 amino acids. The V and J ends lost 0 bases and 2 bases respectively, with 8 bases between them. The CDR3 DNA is TGCGCCAGCAGCTTGGCCAGGGTCAACACCGGGGAGCTGTTTTTT. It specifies CASSLARVNTGELFF.

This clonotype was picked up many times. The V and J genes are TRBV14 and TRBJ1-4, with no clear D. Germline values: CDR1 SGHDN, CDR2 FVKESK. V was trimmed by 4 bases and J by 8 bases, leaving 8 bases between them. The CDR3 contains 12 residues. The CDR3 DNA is TGTGCCAGCAGCCGCCCCGGGGAAAAACTGTTTTTT. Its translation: CASSRPGEKLFF. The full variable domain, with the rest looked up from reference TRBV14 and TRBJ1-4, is EAGVTQFPSHSVIEKGQTVTLRCDPISGHDNLYWYRRVMGKEIKFLLHFVKESKQDESGMPNNRFLAERTGGTYSTLKVQPAELEDSGVYFCASSRPGEKLFFGSGTQLSVL.

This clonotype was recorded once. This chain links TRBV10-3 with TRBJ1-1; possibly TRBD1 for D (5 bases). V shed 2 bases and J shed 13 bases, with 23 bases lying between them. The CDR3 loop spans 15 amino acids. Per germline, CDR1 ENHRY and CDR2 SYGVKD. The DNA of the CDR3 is TGTGCCATCAGTGAGCAGGGACTGGGGAACACTAAAGATTTCTTT. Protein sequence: CAISEQGLGNTKDFF.

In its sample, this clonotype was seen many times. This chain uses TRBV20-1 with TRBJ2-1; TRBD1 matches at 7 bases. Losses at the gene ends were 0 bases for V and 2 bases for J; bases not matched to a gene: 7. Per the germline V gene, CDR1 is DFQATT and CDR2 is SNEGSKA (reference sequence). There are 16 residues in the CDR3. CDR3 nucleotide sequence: TGCAGTGCTAGAGATATCGGGACAGACCCCTACAATGAGCAGTTCTTC. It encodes CSARDIGTDPYNEQFF.

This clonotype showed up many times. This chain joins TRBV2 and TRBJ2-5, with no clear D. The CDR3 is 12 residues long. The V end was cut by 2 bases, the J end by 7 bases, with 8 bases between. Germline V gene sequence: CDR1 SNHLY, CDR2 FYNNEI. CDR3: CASSEPPATQYF. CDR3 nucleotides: TGTGCCAGCAGTGAACCCCCGGCGACCCAGTACTTC.